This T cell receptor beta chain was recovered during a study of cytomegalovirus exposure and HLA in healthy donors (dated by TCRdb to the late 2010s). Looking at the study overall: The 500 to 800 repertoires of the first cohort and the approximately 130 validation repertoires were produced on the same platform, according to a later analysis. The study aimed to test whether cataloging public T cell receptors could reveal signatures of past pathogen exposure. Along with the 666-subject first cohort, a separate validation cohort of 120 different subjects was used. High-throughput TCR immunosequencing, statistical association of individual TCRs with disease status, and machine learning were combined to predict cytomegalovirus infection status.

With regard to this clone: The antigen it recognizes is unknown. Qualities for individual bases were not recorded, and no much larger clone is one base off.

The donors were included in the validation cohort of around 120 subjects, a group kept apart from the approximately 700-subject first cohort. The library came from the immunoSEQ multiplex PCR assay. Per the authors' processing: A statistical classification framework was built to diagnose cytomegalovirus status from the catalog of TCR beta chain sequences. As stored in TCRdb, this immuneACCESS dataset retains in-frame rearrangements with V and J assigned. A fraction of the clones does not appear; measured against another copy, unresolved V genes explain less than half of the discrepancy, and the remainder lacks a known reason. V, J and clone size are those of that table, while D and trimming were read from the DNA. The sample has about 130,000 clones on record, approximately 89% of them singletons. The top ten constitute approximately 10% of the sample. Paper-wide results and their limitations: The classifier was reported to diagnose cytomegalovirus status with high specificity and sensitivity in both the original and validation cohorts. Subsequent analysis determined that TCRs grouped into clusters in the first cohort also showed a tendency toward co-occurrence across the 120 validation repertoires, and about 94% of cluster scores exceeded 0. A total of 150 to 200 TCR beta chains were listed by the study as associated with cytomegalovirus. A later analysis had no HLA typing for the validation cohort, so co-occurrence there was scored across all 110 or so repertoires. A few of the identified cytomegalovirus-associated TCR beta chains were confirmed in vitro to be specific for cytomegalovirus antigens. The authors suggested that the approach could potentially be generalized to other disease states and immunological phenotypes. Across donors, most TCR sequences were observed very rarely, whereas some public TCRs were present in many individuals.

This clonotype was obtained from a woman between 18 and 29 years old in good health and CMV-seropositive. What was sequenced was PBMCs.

The DNA sequence is as follows: TGTGCCAGCAGTCCCGCGGGACAGGGCCTGGGCGAGCAGTACTTC. Translated, it reads CASSPAGQGLGEQYF. The V gene is TRBV28 and the J gene is TRBJ2-7, and TRBD1 aligns with 9 junction nucleotides. According to the germline V gene, CDR1 reads MDHEN and CDR2 reads SYDVKM. Germline trimming amounts to 5 bases on V and 6 bases on J, with 11 as the count of junction bases outside the gene matches. Taken from cysteine to phenylalanine, the CDR3 has 15 residues. The DNA shown is the 45-base CDR3, in frame from base 1.